Listed below are T cell receptor beta chains from one sample, sequenced in a study of blood T cell repertoires in COVID-19. Sequenced by immunoSEQ multiplex PCR; TCRdb stores in-frame clones only, minus some. The table records 150,000 to 200,000 clones, 75% to 90% of them present only once. Sequencing was performed on peripheral blood. Receptors were obtained from a woman between 55 and 75 years old with acute or convalescent COVID-19. The CDR3 runs from the conserved cysteine through the conserved F or W. Each record gives: J gene, V gene, clone size, D gene, CDR3 protein, CDR3 DNA. A D gene is named only where the DNA matches it firmly. Part of the rows lack a size; the others show once, few, many or a class for expanded clones.

>TRBJ1-6|TRBV27|NA|NA
CASSSFSRWDSPLHF
TGTGCCAGCAGTTCCTTCTCCAGGTGGGATTCACCCCTCCACTTT
>TRBJ1-4|TRBV5-1|once|TRBD1
CASSLSGTGSEKLFF
TGCGCCAGCAGCTTGTCTGGGACAGGGAGTGAAAAACTGTTTTTT
>TRBJ1-1|TRBV18|NA|TRBD1
CASSPPNRGRFEGAFF
TGTGCCAGCTCACCGCCCAACAGGGGGCGGTTTGAAGGAGCTTTCTTT
>TRBJ1-2|TRBV28|NA|NA
CASSPTEGRGGYTF
TGTGCCAGCAGTCCGACAGAGGGCAGGGGTGGCTACACCTTC
>TRBJ2-2|TRBV12-3/TRBV12-4|once|NA
CASSLTRPGELFF
TGTGCCAGCAGTTTAACGCGTCCCGGGGAGCTGTTTTTT
>TRBJ1-1|TRBV9|NA|TRBD1
CASSVDMTGVGRGTEAFF
TGTGCCAGCAGCGTAGACATGACAGGGGTGGGTCGGGGAACTGAAGCTTTCTTT
>TRBJ1-2|TRBV9|NA|TRBD1
CASSVDSRGLGYTF
TGTGCCAGCAGCGTAGATTCTAGGGGGCTGGGCTACACCTTC
>TRBJ2-2|TRBV7-3|NA|NA
CASSLSLRGDTGELFF
TGTGCCAGCAGCTTAAGCCTCAGGGGAGACACCGGGGAGCTGTTTTTT
>TRBJ1-5|TRBV7-8|NA|NA
CASSLGGNRNNQPQHF
TGTGCCAGCAGCTTAGGGGGTAACAGGAACAATCAGCCCCAGCATTTT
>TRBJ1-3|TRBV7-9|NA|TRBD1
CASIRTGVTGNTIYF
TGTGCCAGCATACGAACAGGGGTAACTGGAAACACCATATATTTT
>TRBJ2-1|TRBV7-3|NA|TRBD2
CASSLRLAGNNEQFF
TGTGCCAGCAGCTTGAGACTAGCGGGAAACAATGAGCAGTTCTTC
>TRBJ2-3|TRBV5-1|NA|TRBD2
CASSLIAGITDTQYF
TGCGCCAGCAGCTTGATAGCGGGGATTACAGATACGCAGTATTTT
>TRBJ2-1|TRBV2|NA|TRBD2
CASSVQAGLGNEQFF
TGTGCCAGCAGTGTCCAAGCGGGATTGGGGAATGAGCAGTTCTTC
>TRBJ2-1|TRBV11-1|NA|TRBD1
CASSSRDRDFF
TGTGCCAGCAGCAGCCGGGACAGGGATTTCTTC